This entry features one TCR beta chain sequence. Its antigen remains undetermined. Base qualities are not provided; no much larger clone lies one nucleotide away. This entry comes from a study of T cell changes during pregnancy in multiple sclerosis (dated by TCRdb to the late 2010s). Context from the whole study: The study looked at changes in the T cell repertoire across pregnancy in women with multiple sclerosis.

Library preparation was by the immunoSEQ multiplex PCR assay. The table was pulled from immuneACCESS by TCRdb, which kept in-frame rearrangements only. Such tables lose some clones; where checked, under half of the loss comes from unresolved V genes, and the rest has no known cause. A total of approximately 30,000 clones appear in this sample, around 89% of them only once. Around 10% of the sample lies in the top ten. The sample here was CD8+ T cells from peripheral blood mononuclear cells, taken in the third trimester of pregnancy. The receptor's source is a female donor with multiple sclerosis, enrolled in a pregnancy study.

The CDR3: CAIGRPGGYNEQFF. The DNA sequence is TGTGCCATCGGGAGGCCGGGGGGCTACAATGAGCAGTTCTTC. The sequence links TRBV25-1 to TRBJ2-1, with 7 bases in between that match TRBD2. At the junction V is shortened by 10 bases and J by 3 bases; bases outside the gene matches: 9. The germline V gene gives CDR1 as MGHDK and CDR2 as SYGVNS. There are 14 amino acids in the CDR3, from cysteine to phenylalanine inclusive. Only the CDR3 DNA is retained, 42 bases long and in frame from the first base.